These 9 T cell receptor beta chains came from one sample sequenced in a study of blood T cell repertoires in COVID-19. The table came from immunoSEQ multiplex PCR; TCRdb's copy has only in-frame clones and leaves some out. This sample has about 64,000 clones, with roughly 77% found just once. Sequenced input: peripheral blood. The receptor source for this set is an elderly man with acute or convalescent COVID-19.

This clone has ten or more counts. This rearrangement joins TRBV18 to TRBJ1-4, with D perhaps matching TRBD1 (5 bases). V dropped 3 bases and J dropped 11 bases, with 16 bases sitting between them. The germline gives CDR1 KGHSH, CDR2 LQKENI. The length of the CDR3 is 14 residues. CDR3 DNA sequence: TGTGCCAGCTCACCCCCTGAGACAGTGGGGAAACTGTTTTTT. Its translation is CASSPPETVGKLFF.

CDR3 region: CASLTGPNVGGYTF. Here the CDR3 DNA reads TGTGCCAGTTTGACAGGGCCGAACGTCGGAGGCTACACCTTC. The V and J genes are TRBV2 and TRBJ1-2; 7 nucleotides match TRBD1. The germline gives CDR1 SNHLY, CDR2 FYNNEI. V dropped 9 bases and J dropped 8; count of bases not matched to a gene: 15. The CDR3 is 14 amino acids.

Only a few counts were recorded for this clone. The V call is TRBV6-1, the J call TRBJ2-5; 12 nucleotides align to TRBD2. This CDR3 has 18 residues. The J segment lost 7 bases and the V segment lost 3 bases, leaving 15 bases of the junction unmatched. Per germline, CDR1 MNHNS and CDR2 SASEGT. CDR3 nucleotide sequence: TGTGCCAGCAGTGACAATTTAAAACTAGCGGGGGGCCGGGGGACCCAGTACTTC. Translating it yields CASSDNLKLAGGRGTQYF.

The chain recombines TRBV30 with TRBJ1-4; no firm D call. Looked up from germline, CDR1 is GTSNPN and CDR2 is SVGIG (reference sequence). The CDR3 totals 15 residues. Trimming cost V 0 bases and J 0 bases, with 8 bases left between them. CDR3 amino acids: CAWSVGGTTNEKLFF. The DNA of the CDR3 is TGTGCCTGGAGTGTAGGCGGAACAACTAATGAAAAACTGTTTTTT.

With respect to this clone: The same CDR3 arises from other DNA sequences in this sample as well. This chain connects TRBV3-1 (or the pseudogene TRBV3-2) to TRBJ2-1; TRBD2 matches 9 bases. The germline gives CDR1 LGHDT, CDR2 YNNKEL (reference sequence). This CDR3 has 17 residues. J was trimmed by 1 base and V by 4 bases; bases with no gene match: 8. CDR3 loop: CASSLYLAGLSYNEQFF. CDR3 nucleotides: TGTGCCAGCAGCCTCTACCTAGCGGGGCTGTCCTACAATGAGCAGTTCTTC.

In DNA, the CDR3 is TGTGCCAGCAGTCCGAGACTCCGCGACAACACTGAAGCTTTCTTT. It specifies CASSPRLRDNTEAFF. V is TRBV6-5 and J is TRBJ1-1; D not resolved. Trimming pared 5 bases from V and 2 bases from J, leaving 15 bases between. The CDR3 spans 15 residues. Germline V gene data show CDR1 as MNHEY and CDR2 as SVGAGI.

V gene TRBV5-1 combines with J gene TRBJ2-7; 9 bases are shared with TRBD1. The junction had 2 bases not matched to a gene; V was cut back by 0 bases and J by 1 base. The CDR3 contains 15 residues. Germline V lookup: CDR1 SGHRS, CDR2 YFSETQ. CDR3 bases: TGCGCCAGCAGCTTGGAGGGGACAGGGTCCTACGAGCAGTACTTC. This sequence encodes CASSLEGTGSYEQYF. Full variable domain (outside the CDR3, taken from reference TRBV5-1 and TRBJ2-7): KAGVTQTPRYLIKTRGQQVTLSCSPISGHRSVSWYQQTPGQGLQFLFEYFSETQRNKGNFPGRFSGRQFSNSRSEMNVSTLELGDSALYLCASSLEGTGSYEQYFGPGTRLTVT.

This rearrangement joins TRBV20-1 to TRBJ1-2; 7 positions agree with TRBD1. In germline, CDR1 is DFQATT, CDR2 SNEGSKA (reference sequence). The V gene end was trimmed by 3 bases and the J gene end by 6 bases; junction bases not matched to a gene: 16. This CDR3 region has 16 residues. The CDR3 bases are TGCAGTGCTAGTCCCCCCCCGGGACAGTACGGGGATGGCTACACCTTC. Its translation is CSASPPPGQYGDGYTF.

Here the CDR3 reads CASSRTGPVADTQYF. CDR3 in DNA: TGTGCCAGTAGTCGAACAGGGCCCGTGGCAGATACGCAGTATTTT. The chain employs TRBV19 and TRBJ2-3, with a possible D match to TRBD1 (6 bases). The V gene lost 5 bases and the J gene lost 4 bases, with 16 bases spanning the gap. CDR1 is LNHDA and CDR2 is SQIVND in the germline V gene (reference sequence). This CDR3 spans 15 amino acids.